This T cell receptor beta chain was captured in a study of regulatory T cells in long-lasting Graves disease. CDR3 regions were amplified by Arm-PCR using iRepertoire HTBI primers to build TCR beta libraries. A single record per CDR3 protein comes from TCRdb applying MiXCR to the multiplex PCR reads. This table holds about 530,000 distinct CDR3 sequences, around 16% found once. Noted time point: newly diagnosed GD, antithyroid drugs for less than 3 months. The TCR library was made from RNA extracted from PBMCs. This clonotype has ten or more counts. Trimming took 2 bases from V and 6 from J; bases not matched to a gene: 12. Germline lookup yields CDR1 MGHDK and CDR2 SYGVNS. This CDR3 spans 17 amino acids. This sample was also put to use in a study of T cells in Graves' hyperthyroidism and ophthalmopathy. In that study: The HTBI set primed first-round TCR CDR3 RT-PCR.

The sample here was peripheral blood mononuclear cells (PBMCs), taken at new diagnosis, from a patient treated with antithyroid drugs. The chain has TRBV25-1 and TRBJ1-3; 8 bases map to TRBD1. The receptor's source is a woman aged 35 to 60 with Graves disease. CDR3 coding DNA: TGTGCCAGCAGTGAAACTGACCGGACAGGGTGGTCAAACACCATATATTTT. It codes for CASSETDRTGWSNTIYF.